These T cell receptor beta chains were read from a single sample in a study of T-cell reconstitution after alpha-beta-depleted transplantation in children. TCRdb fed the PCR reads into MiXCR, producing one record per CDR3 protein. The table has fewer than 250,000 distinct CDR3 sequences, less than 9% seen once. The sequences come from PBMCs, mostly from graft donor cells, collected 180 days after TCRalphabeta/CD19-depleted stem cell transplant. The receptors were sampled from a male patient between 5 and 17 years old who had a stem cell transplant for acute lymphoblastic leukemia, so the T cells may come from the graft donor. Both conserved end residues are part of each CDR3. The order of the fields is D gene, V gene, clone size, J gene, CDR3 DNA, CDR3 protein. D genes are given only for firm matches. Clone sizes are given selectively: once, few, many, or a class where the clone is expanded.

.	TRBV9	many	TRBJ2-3	TGTGCCAGCAGCGTAGGATCGGGACGGCAAACCACAGATACGCAGTATTTT	CASSVGSGRQTTDTQYF
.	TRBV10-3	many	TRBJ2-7	TGTGCCATCAGTGAGGTGAGGAGGCCTATTCCCGAGCAGTACTTC	CAISEVRRPIPEQYF
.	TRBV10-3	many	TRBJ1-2	TGTGCCATCAGTGAGTTTCGGGGACGTAACTATGGCTACACCTTC	CAISEFRGRNYGYTF
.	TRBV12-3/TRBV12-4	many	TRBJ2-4	TGTGCCAGCAGTCCCCGGGACGGGCAAAACATTCAGTACTTC	CASSPRDGQNIQYF
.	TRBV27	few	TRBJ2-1	TGTGCCAGCAGTGGATCCTCAGGGGCGGGCTACAATGAGCAGTTCTTC	CASSGSSGAGYNEQFF
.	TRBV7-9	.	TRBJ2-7	TGTGCCAGCAGCTTACGTATACGGGGACTGGACGAGCAGTACTTC	CASSLRIRGLDEQYF
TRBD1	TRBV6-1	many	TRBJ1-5	TGTGCCAGCAGTGTTGGGACAGGCATTAATCAGCCCCAGCATTTT	CASSVGTGINQPQHF
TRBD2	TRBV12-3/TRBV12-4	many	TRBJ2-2	TGTGCCAGCAGTCTGCGGCTCCTAGCGGGAGTGGGCGGGGAGCTGTTTTTT	CASSLRLLAGVGGELFF
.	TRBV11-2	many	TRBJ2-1	TGTGCCAGCAGCTTAGAGGATGAGCAGTTCTTC	CASSLEDEQFF
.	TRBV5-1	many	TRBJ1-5	TGCGCCAGCAGCTTTGGCGAGGGGTTGAGTCAGCCCCAGCATTTT	CASSFGEGLSQPQHF
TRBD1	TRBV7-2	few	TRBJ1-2	TGTGCCAGCAGCTTAGGGGACAGGGGGCTAGGCTACACCTTC	CASSLGDRGLGYTF
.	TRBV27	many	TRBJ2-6	TGTGCCAGCAGTCCCCCGGGACGGAGCTCTGGGGCCAACGTCCTGACTTTC	CASSPPGRSSGANVLTF
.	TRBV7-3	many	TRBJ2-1	TGTGCCAGCAGCTTAAACCCTAACTACAATGAGCAGTTCTTC	CASSLNPNYNEQFF
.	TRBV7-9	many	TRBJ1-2	TGTGCCAGCAGCTTAGCAGGGAGGGGAGTCTTCGCTAGCTACACCTTC	CASSLAGRGVFASYTF
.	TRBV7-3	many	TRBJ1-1	TGTGCCAGCAGCTTAATTAGGAGAGTGAACACTGAAGCTTTCTTT	CASSLIRRVNTEAFF
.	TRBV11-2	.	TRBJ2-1	TGTGCCAGCAGCTTGCTACACCGGGGGGCGGGCAGGAGTTACAATGAGCAGTTCTTC	CASSLLHRGAGRSYNEQFF
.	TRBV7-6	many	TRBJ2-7	TGTGCCAGCAGCTCAAACCCTTTTCGGAGCTCCTACGAGCAGTACTTC	CASSSNPFRSSYEQYF
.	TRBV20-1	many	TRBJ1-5	TGCAGTGCTAGGGGACGTGACAATCAGCCCCAGCATTTT	CSARGRDNQPQHF
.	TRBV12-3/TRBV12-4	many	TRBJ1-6	TGTGCCAGCAGTTCTGGACCCTCCTCCTATAATTCACCCCTCCACTTT	CASSSGPSSYNSPLHF
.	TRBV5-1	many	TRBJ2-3	TGCGCCAGCAGCTTGGGGGGATCCCCACGAAATACGCAGTATTTT	CASSLGGSPRNTQYF
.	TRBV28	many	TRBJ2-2	TGTGCCAGCTTAAGGGGGACCAACACCGGGGAGCTGTTTTTT	CASLRGTNTGELFF
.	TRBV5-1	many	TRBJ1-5	TGCGCCAGCAGCTCGGGCGCACCCAATCAGCCCCAGCATTTT	CASSSGAPNQPQHF
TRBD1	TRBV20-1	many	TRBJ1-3	TGCAGTGCTAGGGGACAGCCGTACTCTGGAAACACCATATATTTT	CSARGQPYSGNTIYF
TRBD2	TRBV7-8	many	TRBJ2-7	TGTGCCAGCAGCGCCCGCCGCCCTAGCGGGGATATCTACGAGCAGTACTTC	CASSARRPSGDIYEQYF
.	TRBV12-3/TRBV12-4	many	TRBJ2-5	TGTGCCAGCAGCACCCTCCGTAGGGAGACCCAGTACTTC	CASSTLRRETQYF
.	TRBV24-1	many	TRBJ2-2	TGTGCCACCAGTGTGAGATTCGCGAACACCGGGGAGCTGTTTTTT	CATSVRFANTGELFF
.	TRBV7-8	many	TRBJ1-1	TGTGCCAGCAGCTTAAATACGGTGAACACTGAAGCTTTCTTT	CASSLNTVNTEAFF
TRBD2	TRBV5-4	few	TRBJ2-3	TGTGCCAGCAGCTTACCTAGCGGGAGGCGCACAGATACGCAGTATTTT	CASSLPSGRRTDTQYF
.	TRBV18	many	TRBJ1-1	TGTGCCAGCTCACCCATCGGGGTGGAGGATGGCACTGAAGCTTTCTTT	CASSPIGVEDGTEAFF
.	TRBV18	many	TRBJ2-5	TGTGCCAGCTCACCAGAGGAGACCCAGTACTTC	CASSPEETQYF
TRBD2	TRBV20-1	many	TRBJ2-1	TGCAGTGCTACCCCTAGCGGCCCCTACAATGAGCAGTTCTTC	CSATPSGPYNEQFF
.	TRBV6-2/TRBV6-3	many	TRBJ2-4	TGTGCCAGCAGTCGGGACTCTTTAAACATTCAGTACTTC	CASSRDSLNIQYF
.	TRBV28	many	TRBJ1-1	TGTGCCAGCAGTTTACGAGGCAGAGGAGCTTTCTTT	CASSLRGRGAFF
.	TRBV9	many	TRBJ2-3	TGTGCCAGCAGCATAGCAGGGAGCACAGATACGCAGTATTTT	CASSIAGSTDTQYF
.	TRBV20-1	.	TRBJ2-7	TGCAGTGCTAGAGAGGCCAGGGGTACGAACGAGCAGTACTTC	CSAREARGTNEQYF
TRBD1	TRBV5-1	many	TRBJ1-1	TGCGCCAGCAGCCCACAGGGGGCGTACAACACTGAAGCTTTCTTT	CASSPQGAYNTEAFF
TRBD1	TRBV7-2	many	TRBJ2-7	TGTGCCAGCAGCCCCCGGGCAGGGGGAAGGTACGAGCAGTACTTC	CASSPRAGGRYEQYF
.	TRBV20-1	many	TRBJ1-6	TGCAGTGCTAGAGATCAGGCAGGGCGGAATTCACCCCTCCACTTT	CSARDQAGRNSPLHF
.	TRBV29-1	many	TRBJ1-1	TGCAGCGTTGAAGAGTACCCCCCGGCATCTTTCTTT	CSVEEYPPASFF
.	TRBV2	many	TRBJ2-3	TGTGCCAGCAGTGTCAGCGTCCTCACAGATACGCAGTATTTT	CASSVSVLTDTQYF
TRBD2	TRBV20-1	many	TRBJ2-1	TGCAGTGCTATGAGCGGGAGACCCTACAATGAGCAGTTCTTC	CSAMSGRPYNEQFF
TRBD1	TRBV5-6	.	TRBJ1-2	TGTGCCAGCAGCTTGGCCAGGGGGTCAGTGTACTATGGCTACACCTTC	CASSLARGSVYYGYTF
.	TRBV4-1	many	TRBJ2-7	TGCGCCAGCAGCCAAGATCACAGGCCTTTCTACGAGCAGTACTTC	CASSQDHRPFYEQYF
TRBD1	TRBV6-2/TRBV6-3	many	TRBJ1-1	TGTGCCAGCAAGGGATTCGGGACAGGGGCATTTCTCCGGATGAACACTGAAGCTTTCTTT	CASKGFGTGAFLRMNTEAFF
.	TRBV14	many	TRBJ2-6	TGTGCCAGCAGCCAAGAGGCCCCAAGCCCTGTCTCTGGGGCCAACGTCCTGACTTTC	CASSQEAPSPVSGANVLTF
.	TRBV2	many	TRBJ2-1	TGTGCCAGCAGTGGGCCCTACGGGACTGACAATGAGCAGTTCTTC	CASSGPYGTDNEQFF
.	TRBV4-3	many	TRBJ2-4	TGCGCCAGCAGCCAAGAGGGTGTGGGCAAGAGGGGGGGCATTCAGTACTTC	CASSQEGVGKRGGIQYF
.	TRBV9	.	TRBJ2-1	TGTGCCAGCAGCGGTGGAAGCCTGTTCTTC	CASSGGSLFF
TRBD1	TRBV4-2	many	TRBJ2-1	TGTGCCAGCAGCCAATGGGGGGGACAGGGGGGACACAATGAGCAGTTCTTC	CASSQWGGQGGHNEQFF
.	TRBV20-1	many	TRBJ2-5	TGCAGTGTTCTAGGTGGGAGGGAGACCCAGTACTTC	CSVLGGRETQYF
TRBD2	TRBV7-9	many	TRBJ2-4	TGTGCCAGCAGCTTTGGGACTAGTGATCTGTACTTC	CASSFGTSDLYF
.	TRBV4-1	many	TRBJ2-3	TGCGCCAGCAGCCAAGGGGAGGTCCGAAGCACAGATACGCAGTATTTT	CASSQGEVRSTDTQYF
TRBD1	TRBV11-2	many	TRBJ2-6	TGTGCCAGCAGCCACGACAGGGCTGGGGCCAACGTCCTGACTTTC	CASSHDRAGANVLTF
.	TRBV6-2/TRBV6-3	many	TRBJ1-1	TGTGCCAGCAGTTACGCGGGGGCCGACACTGAAGCTTTCTTT	CASSYAGADTEAFF
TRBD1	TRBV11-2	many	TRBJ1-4	TGTGCCAGCAGCTTAGATGGGACAGGGCGCATTAATGAAAAACTGTTTTTT	CASSLDGTGRINEKLFF
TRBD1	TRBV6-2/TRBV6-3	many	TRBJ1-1	TGTGCCAGCAGTTACTCTGGCAGGGGGGGAACTGAAGCTTTCTTT	CASSYSGRGGTEAFF
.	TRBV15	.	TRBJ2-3	TGTGCCACCAGCACTACTGAGAGGCCCACAGATACGCAGTATTTT	CATSTTERPTDTQYF
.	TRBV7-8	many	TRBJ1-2	TGTGCCAGCAGCCCCTCCCGGAGGTTTATAAACTATGGCTACACCTTC	CASSPSRRFINYGYTF
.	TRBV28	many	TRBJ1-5	TGTGCCAGCATCCCCCAGGGAGGAGGCAATCAGCCCCAGCATTTT	CASIPQGGGNQPQHF